The clone carrying this T cell receptor (beta chain) was recorded a few times. TCRdb reprocessed the PCR reads with MiXCR, giving one entry per CDR3 protein. The repertoire holds about 630,000 distinct CDR3 sequences, with 25% as singletons. The data were obtained in a study of molecular identifiers for immune sequencing clone quantification. V lost 8 bases and J 0 bases, leaving 14 bases between the germline ends. The CDR3 totals 14 residues. Germline V gives CDR1 GTSNPN, CDR2 SVGIG (reference sequence). This receptor was taken from a human donor in good health. Some libraries in this study had Jurkat cell RNA spiked in. Sequenced material: naive CD8+ T cells from blood, with Jurkat cell RNA spiked in. The subset here: FACS-sorted CD8+CD4-CCR7+CD45RA+ naive T cells. The rearrangement links TRBV30 to TRBJ1-3; D uncertain. CDR3 DNA sequence: TGTGCCCGCCAAGACGCGGACTCTGGAAACACCATATATTTT. It encodes CARQDADSGNTIYF.